The rows below give T cell receptor beta chains drawn from one sample of a study of memory CD4+ T cells and cytomegalovirus serostatus. Clones were read by immunoSEQ multiplex PCR, and TCRdb kept only the in-frame ones, dropping some. This sample has some 50,000 clones; 70% to 80% occur once, and the top ten carry around 1.6%. The sequencing sample was made of memory CD4+ T cells from blood. These receptors all stem from an adult in good health and CMV-seronegative. Each CDR3 is given with its conserved first and last residue. The order of the fields is D gene, clone size, J gene, V gene, CDR3 DNA, CDR3 protein. The D gene is left open where the match is weak. Size tells how often a clone was seen (once, few, many) or the class of an expanded clone, and some rows leave it out.

d_gene: .
abundance: .
j_gene: TRBJ1-2
v_gene: TRBV18
CDR3nt: TGTGCCAGCTCACCCCCGTCAGGATACTATGGCTACACCTTC
CDR3aa: CASSPPSGYYGYTF

d_gene: .
abundance: .
j_gene: TRBJ2-7
v_gene: TRBV15
CDR3nt: TGTGCCACCAGCAGGTTGGGGGAGCAGTACTTC
CDR3aa: CATSRLGEQYF

d_gene: TRBD2
abundance: .
j_gene: TRBJ2-7
v_gene: TRBV7-6
CDR3nt: TGTGCCAGCAGCCCCGGGGGGACCTACGAGCAGTACTTC
CDR3aa: CASSPGGTYEQYF

d_gene: TRBD1
abundance: .
j_gene: TRBJ1-1
v_gene: TRBV14
CDR3nt: TGTGCCAGCAGCCAAGCATCAGACAGGGGGCTGAACACTGAAGCTTTCTTT
CDR3aa: CASSQASDRGLNTEAFF

d_gene: .
abundance: .
j_gene: TRBJ1-2
v_gene: TRBV19
CDR3nt: TGTGCCAGTAATTTCGGACCGAACTATGGCTACACCTTC
CDR3aa: CASNFGPNYGYTF

d_gene: TRBD1
abundance: .
j_gene: TRBJ2-2
v_gene: TRBV10-3
CDR3nt: TGTGCCATCAGTGACACAGGGGCCACCGGGGAGCTGTTTTTT
CDR3aa: CAISDTGATGELFF

d_gene: .
abundance: once
j_gene: TRBJ1-4
v_gene: TRBV18
CDR3nt: TGTGCCAGCTCACCAGACTCTGGGGGAGCGGAAAAACTGTTTTTT
CDR3aa: CASSPDSGGAEKLFF

d_gene: .
abundance: .
j_gene: TRBJ2-7
v_gene: TRBV4-3
CDR3nt: TGCGCCAGCAGCCAGGAAAGGTGGGCAGGTTATGGCGAGCAGTACTTC
CDR3aa: CASSQERWAGYGEQYF

d_gene: .
abundance: .
j_gene: TRBJ1-2
v_gene: TRBV28
CDR3nt: TGTGCCAGCAGTTTGGGATTTAACTATGGCTACACCTTC
CDR3aa: CASSLGFNYGYTF

d_gene: TRBD1
abundance: once
j_gene: TRBJ1-2
v_gene: TRBV27
CDR3nt: TGTGCCAGCAGTTCAGGGACAGGACAGGGCTCCTATGGCTACACCTTC
CDR3aa: CASSSGTGQGSYGYTF

d_gene: .
abundance: once
j_gene: TRBJ2-7
v_gene: TRBV18
CDR3nt: TGTGCCAGCTCGCGGGACAGCTATTCCTACGAGCAGTACTTC
CDR3aa: CASSRDSYSYEQYF

d_gene: .
abundance: .
j_gene: TRBJ1-1
v_gene: TRBV9
CDR3nt: TGTGCCAGCAGCGCGTCATCGGGCCCCACCGCTGAAGCTTTCTTT
CDR3aa: CASSASSGPTAEAFF

d_gene: .
abundance: once
j_gene: TRBJ1-4
v_gene: TRBV5-4
CDR3nt: TGTGCCAGCGGCGGGACAAATAATGAAAAACTGTTTTTT
CDR3aa: CASGGTNNEKLFF

d_gene: .
abundance: few
j_gene: TRBJ2-7
v_gene: TRBV7-9
CDR3nt: TGTGCCAGCAGGCCGAAGAGGCGTATAAGCTCCTACGAGCAGTACTTC
CDR3aa: CASRPKRRISSYEQYF

d_gene: .
abundance: .
j_gene: TRBJ2-4
v_gene: TRBV18
CDR3nt: TGTGCCAGCTCACCGGGACTAGCCAAAAACATTCAGTACTTC
CDR3aa: CASSPGLAKNIQYF

d_gene: .
abundance: .
j_gene: TRBJ1-5
v_gene: TRBV28
CDR3nt: TGTGCCACCGAGACGGGGAAACAGCCCCAGCATTTT
CDR3aa: CATETGKQPQHF

d_gene: TRBD1
abundance: .
j_gene: TRBJ1-3
v_gene: TRBV6-5
CDR3nt: TGTGCCAGCGCAATCCAGGGGGCTCTCGGAAACACCATATATTTT
CDR3aa: CASAIQGALGNTIYF

d_gene: .
abundance: once
j_gene: TRBJ1-2
v_gene: TRBV29-1
CDR3nt: TGCAGCGTTGAAGAACAGGGTGGAAATGGCTACACCTTC
CDR3aa: CSVEEQGGNGYTF

d_gene: .
abundance: .
j_gene: TRBJ1-6
v_gene: TRBV29-1
CDR3nt: TGCAGCGTTGCAAGGGCTGGAGAGCCCCTCCACTTT
CDR3aa: CSVARAGEPLHF

d_gene: TRBD2
abundance: .
j_gene: TRBJ2-7
v_gene: TRBV6-1
CDR3nt: TGTGCCAGCAGTGATTCCGCCAGGTGGACTAGCGGGAGGTCCTACGAGCAGTACTTC
CDR3aa: CASSDSARWTSGRSYEQYF

d_gene: .
abundance: .
j_gene: TRBJ1-1
v_gene: TRBV28
CDR3nt: TGTGCCAGCATGGGAGGGGCTGAAGCTTTCTTT
CDR3aa: CASMGGAEAFF

d_gene: TRBD2
abundance: .
j_gene: TRBJ2-7
v_gene: TRBV7-3
CDR3nt: TGTGCCAGCAGCTTGACTAGCGGCTACGAGCAGTACTTC
CDR3aa: CASSLTSGYEQYF

d_gene: TRBD1
abundance: few
j_gene: TRBJ2-4
v_gene: TRBV4-3
CDR3nt: TGCGCCAGCAGCCACGGAACCGGGACAGGACAAAACATTCAGTACTTC
CDR3aa: CASSHGTGTGQNIQYF

d_gene: .
abundance: .
j_gene: TRBJ1-2
v_gene: TRBV5-1
CDR3nt: TGCGCCAGCAGGGTAGATCTACCTAACTATGGCTACACCTTC
CDR3aa: CASRVDLPNYGYTF

d_gene: .
abundance: .
j_gene: TRBJ2-7
v_gene: TRBV7-2
CDR3nt: TGTGCCAGCAGCTTCTCCAGGAGCTCCTACGAGCAGTACTTC
CDR3aa: CASSFSRSSYEQYF

d_gene: .
abundance: .
j_gene: TRBJ2-5
v_gene: TRBV19
CDR3nt: TGTGCCAGTGGACTTACAGGCCCTGTAAAGGGGACCCAGTACTTC
CDR3aa: CASGLTGPVKGTQYF

d_gene: .
abundance: .
j_gene: TRBJ1-5
v_gene: TRBV2
CDR3nt: TGTGCCAGCAGTGGGACTCGTCAGCCCCAGCATTTT
CDR3aa: CASSGTRQPQHF

d_gene: .
abundance: once
j_gene: TRBJ1-3
v_gene: TRBV7-9
CDR3nt: TGTGCCAGCAGCTTCGGGTTCTACAGGGTAGGGGCTTCTGGAAACACCATATATTTT
CDR3aa: CASSFGFYRVGASGNTIYF

d_gene: .
abundance: .
j_gene: TRBJ2-7
v_gene: TRBV10-3
CDR3nt: TGTGCCATCAGTGAGTCGGTACGGGATAAGTACTTC
CDR3aa: CAISESVRDKYF

d_gene: TRBD1
abundance: .
j_gene: TRBJ1-6
v_gene: TRBV11-1
CDR3nt: TGTGCCAGCACCTACAGGGGGATCAATTCACCCCTCCACTTT
CDR3aa: CASTYRGINSPLHF

d_gene: .
abundance: .
j_gene: TRBJ2-1
v_gene: TRBV9
CDR3nt: TGTGCCAGCAGCCCGGGCAGCGGAACAGCCTACAATGAGCAGTTCTTC
CDR3aa: CASSPGSGTAYNEQFF

d_gene: TRBD1
abundance: .
j_gene: TRBJ1-1
v_gene: TRBV4-3
CDR3nt: TGCGCCAGCAGTAAGGGACAGGGCTACAACACTGAAGCTTTCTTT
CDR3aa: CASSKGQGYNTEAFF

d_gene: .
abundance: .
j_gene: TRBJ2-7
v_gene: TRBV2
CDR3nt: TGTGCCAGCGGCGGAAAATCCTACGAGCAGTACTTC
CDR3aa: CASGGKSYEQYF

d_gene: .
abundance: .
j_gene: TRBJ1-2
v_gene: TRBV28
CDR3nt: TGTGCCAGCAGGGCAGGGACTTTCGACTATGGCTACACCTTC
CDR3aa: CASRAGTFDYGYTF

d_gene: .
abundance: .
j_gene: TRBJ2-1
v_gene: TRBV19
CDR3nt: TGTGCCAGTAGTATTGGAGGTACTAGCTCCTACAATGAGCAGTTCTTC
CDR3aa: CASSIGGTSSYNEQFF

d_gene: .
abundance: few
j_gene: TRBJ1-1
v_gene: TRBV5-4
CDR3nt: TGTGCCAGCAGCTTCCAGGGCATGAACACTGAAGCTTTCTTT
CDR3aa: CASSFQGMNTEAFF

d_gene: TRBD1
abundance: .
j_gene: TRBJ2-1
v_gene: TRBV5-1
CDR3nt: TGCGCCAGCAGCTCCTACAGGGGTTCAAAGCCGTACAATGAGCAGTTCTTC
CDR3aa: CASSSYRGSKPYNEQFF

d_gene: .
abundance: .
j_gene: TRBJ2-2
v_gene: TRBV9
CDR3nt: TGTGCCAGCAGCGTAGCGGCCAGGGTGAACACCGGGGAGCTGTTTTTT
CDR3aa: CASSVAARVNTGELFF

d_gene: .
abundance: .
j_gene: TRBJ1-2
v_gene: TRBV7-2
CDR3nt: TGTGCCAGCAGCTTCGGACAGCCTCTTAACTATGGCTACACCTTC
CDR3aa: CASSFGQPLNYGYTF

d_gene: .
abundance: .
j_gene: TRBJ2-7
v_gene: TRBV12-2
CDR3nt: TGTGCAAGTCGCGATGGGGTCAAGACTAGCGGGATTATTAACGAGCAGTACTTC
CDR3aa: CASRDGVKTSGIINEQYF

d_gene: TRBD2
abundance: .
j_gene: TRBJ2-7
v_gene: TRBV18
CDR3nt: TGTGCCAGCTCATATAGCGGGTACGAGCAGTACTTC
CDR3aa: CASSYSGYEQYF

d_gene: .
abundance: few
j_gene: TRBJ1-6
v_gene: TRBV7-2
CDR3nt: TGTGCCAGCAGCTTAGTTCCCGGGGGTATCGCCGAATCACCCCTCCACTTT
CDR3aa: CASSLVPGGIAESPLHF

d_gene: .
abundance: .
j_gene: TRBJ2-7
v_gene: TRBV6-5
CDR3nt: TGTGCCAGCAGTTACTCGGGCAGGACCTACGAGCAGTACTTC
CDR3aa: CASSYSGRTYEQYF

d_gene: TRBD1
abundance: once
j_gene: TRBJ2-4
v_gene: TRBV5-6
CDR3nt: TGTGCCAGCGCAAAAACAGGGGCCCTGGCCAAAAACATTCAGTACTTC
CDR3aa: CASAKTGALAKNIQYF

d_gene: .
abundance: .
j_gene: TRBJ2-1
v_gene: TRBV7-7
CDR3nt: TGTGCTAGCAGCTTGGGTCGGGGTTCATATGAGCAGTTCTTC
CDR3aa: CASSLGRGSYEQFF

d_gene: TRBD2
abundance: .
j_gene: TRBJ2-7
v_gene: TRBV10-1
CDR3nt: TGCGCCAGCAGTGAATTTAGCGGGTTCAACGAGCAGTACTTC
CDR3aa: CASSEFSGFNEQYF

d_gene: TRBD2
abundance: .
j_gene: TRBJ2-7
v_gene: TRBV27
CDR3nt: TGTGCCAGCAGTTCAAACAGGGGACTAGCGGGAGATTACGAGCAGTACTTC
CDR3aa: CASSSNRGLAGDYEQYF

d_gene: .
abundance: once
j_gene: TRBJ1-5
v_gene: TRBV19
CDR3nt: TGTGCCAGTAGTGTAACGGGGGATCAGCCCCAGCATTTT
CDR3aa: CASSVTGDQPQHF

d_gene: .
abundance: .
j_gene: TRBJ1-1
v_gene: TRBV7-9
CDR3nt: TGTGCCAGCAGCTTAGGGAGCGTGAACACTGAAGCTTTCTTT
CDR3aa: CASSLGSVNTEAFF

d_gene: TRBD2
abundance: .
j_gene: TRBJ2-3
v_gene: TRBV27
CDR3nt: TGTGCCAGCAGCCTGACTAGCGGGGGGCAACCCCCGGGGGGTACGCAGTATTTT
CDR3aa: CASSLTSGGQPPGGTQYF

d_gene: .
abundance: .
j_gene: TRBJ2-3
v_gene: TRBV7-9
CDR3nt: TGTGCCAGCAGCTTAGGCTTCACAGATACGCAGTATTTT
CDR3aa: CASSLGFTDTQYF

d_gene: .
abundance: .
j_gene: TRBJ2-3
v_gene: TRBV4-3
CDR3nt: TGCGCCAGCAGCCAAGGCCTCCTTACAGGCACAGATACGCAGTATTTT
CDR3aa: CASSQGLLTGTDTQYF

d_gene: .
abundance: .
j_gene: TRBJ2-7
v_gene: TRBV4-2
CDR3nt: TGTGCCAGCAGCCAAGGGGGCCAGGGGCTCGAGCAGTACTTC
CDR3aa: CASSQGGQGLEQYF

d_gene: .
abundance: .
j_gene: TRBJ2-7
v_gene: TRBV4-1
CDR3nt: TGCGCCAGCAGCCAAGAGTCAGTAAAAGAGCAGTACTTC
CDR3aa: CASSQESVKEQYF

d_gene: TRBD2
abundance: .
j_gene: TRBJ2-2
v_gene: TRBV5-4
CDR3nt: TGTGCCAGCAGCTATCCGGTAGCGGGAGTTGGGTACACCGGGGAGCTGTTTTTT
CDR3aa: CASSYPVAGVGYTGELFF

d_gene: TRBD2
abundance: .
j_gene: TRBJ2-3
v_gene: TRBV7-2
CDR3nt: TGTGCCAGCAGCCGGGACGGGGGGTCAGATACGCAGTATTTT
CDR3aa: CASSRDGGSDTQYF

d_gene: .
abundance: .
j_gene: TRBJ2-7
v_gene: TRBV23-1
CDR3nt: TGCGCCAGCAGTCAAACCCCGGGACACAGCTCCTACGAGCAGTACTTC
CDR3aa: CASSQTPGHSSYEQYF

d_gene: .
abundance: .
j_gene: TRBJ2-1
v_gene: TRBV6-6
CDR3nt: TGTGCCAGCAGTTACATGATCCACAATGAGCAGTTCTTC
CDR3aa: CASSYMIHNEQFF

d_gene: .
abundance: .
j_gene: TRBJ1-1
v_gene: TRBV7-8
CDR3nt: TGTGCCAGCAGCCGCTTAGGCCAGGAGGGAACTGAAGCTTTCTTT
CDR3aa: CASSRLGQEGTEAFF

d_gene: .
abundance: .
j_gene: TRBJ1-2
v_gene: TRBV21-1
CDR3nt: TGTGCCAGCAGCAATGCAGGGTCCTATGGCTACACCTTC
CDR3aa: CASSNAGSYGYTF